Listed below are T cell receptor beta chains from one sample, sequenced in a study of blood T cell repertoires in COVID-19. Profiling relied on immunoSEQ multiplex PCR, and the TCRdb table lists in-frame clones only, not all of them. The sample contains roughly 120,000 clones, approximately 90% of which appear only once. Sample: peripheral blood. The receptors derive from a man aged 45 to 65 with COVID-19, enrolled during active disease. The conserved cysteine and the conserved F or W are not part of the CDR3 here. Each record gives: D gene, V gene, J gene, CDR3 protein. The D gene is left open where the match is weak.

TRBD1,TRBV5-6,TRBJ1-4,ASSRDRVGEKLF
NA,TRBV7-9,TRBJ2-7,ASSSPGVSWEQY
NA,TRBV28,TRBJ2-3,ASASGRDTQY
NA,TRBV6-5,TRBJ2-1,ASSLQDSTYNEQF
NA,TRBV6-1,TRBJ2-1,ASSEAAGSYNEQF
TRBD2,TRBV11-2,TRBJ2-1,ASSFRSGRARNEQF
NA,TRBV14,TRBJ2-7,ASSRSPSYEQY
TRBD2,TRBV19,TRBJ2-1,ASSPRTGTSGSYNEQF
TRBD2,TRBV5-1,TRBJ2-3,ASSLRGRVTDTQY
TRBD2,TRBV19,TRBJ2-5,ASSIDGSGSYRGETQY
TRBD1,TRBV28,TRBJ2-5,ASSPAGTGEETQY
NA,TRBV7-6,TRBJ2-7,ASSWDSQAYEQY
NA,TRBV19,TRBJ2-7,ASSSGNSYEQY
TRBD1,TRBV28,TRBJ2-7,ASSTPGTGSYEQY
NA,TRBV18,TRBJ2-5,ASSPTAQETQY
NA,TRBV5-1,TRBJ1-6,ASSLGQANSPLH
NA,TRBV7-8,TRBJ1-5,ASSSEFQGSNQPQH
NA,TRBV7-3,TRBJ2-2,ASSLSGGITGELF
TRBD2,TRBV9,TRBJ2-2,ASSVALAGGNGELF
NA,TRBV29-1,TRBJ1-3,SVGNSGNTIY
TRBD1,TRBV5-1,TRBJ2-3,ASRSRQGTDTQY
TRBD1,TRBV11-2,TRBJ2-7,ASRDRGQYEQY
TRBD2,TRBV3-1/TRBV3-2,TRBJ2-7,ASSQGRTSGYEQY
TRBD1,TRBV7-9,TRBJ1-5,ASSPGQGLLGQPQH
NA,TRBV7-2,TRBJ2-7,ASSLDPPPTFYEQY
TRBD1,TRBV6-6,TRBJ2-2,ASSYSKQGTGELF
NA,TRBV29-1,TRBJ1-2,SVEWGQGYGYT
NA,TRBV3-1/TRBV3-2,TRBJ1-1,ASSQDLTATLNTEAF
TRBD2,TRBV11-2,TRBJ2-3,ASSPSRESRDTQY
NA,TRBV21-1,TRBJ2-6,ASSNGGFPGANVLT
NA,TRBV30,TRBJ2-7,AWSGGRAYEQY
NA,TRBV27,TRBJ2-2,ASSLLPSNGELF
TRBD2,TRBV7-9,TRBJ2-7,ASSFGLAGDEQY
TRBD1,TRBV7-9,TRBJ1-2,ASSRGTAQVYGYT
NA,TRBV19,TRBJ1-5,ASAPLRAYEYSNQPQH
NA,TRBV7-9,TRBJ2-7,ASSPYAGGYEQY
TRBD1,TRBV15,TRBJ2-2,ATSGPGQGTPEELF
NA,TRBV18,TRBJ1-4,ASSPQSTNEKLF
TRBD2,TRBV2,TRBJ2-7,ASSEDGRAINEQY
NA,TRBV28,TRBJ2-3,ASGLGTDTQY
NA,TRBV24-1,TRBJ2-3,ATSGGARSTDTQY
NA,TRBV6-6,TRBJ2-7,ASSPPGQLFEQY
TRBD1,TRBV3-1/TRBV3-2,TRBJ1-2,ASSEGQGVIGGYT
NA,TRBV30,TRBJ2-7,AWSSGPYEQY
NA,TRBV4-2,TRBJ2-7,ASSQDLRDYEQY
TRBD2,TRBV5-6,TRBJ2-3,ASSTRTSGTDTQY
TRBD1,TRBV6-5,TRBJ1-2,ASSYLRDSNGYT
NA,TRBV18,TRBJ1-2,ASSATEAYYGYT
TRBD2,TRBV24-1,TRBJ2-6,ATSEGTSGSFGANVLT
TRBD1,TRBV3-1/TRBV3-2,TRBJ1-1,ASSQPGGTEAF
NA,TRBV2,TRBJ1-1,ASSSQRWTEAF
NA,TRBV12-3/TRBV12-4,TRBJ2-5,ASKDSDQETQY
NA,TRBV5-1,TRBJ1-1,ASSISPAMNTEAF
NA,TRBV4-2,TRBJ1-5,ASSQDWGVDQPQH
NA,TRBV11-2,TRBJ2-5,ASSPGAGRTQY
NA,TRBV3-1/TRBV3-2,TRBJ2-3,ASSQDNTQY
NA,TRBV11-2,TRBJ2-1,ASSFSMNNEQF